These 8 T cell receptor beta chains share one sample of origin, sequenced in a study of T cell responses to AZD1222 COVID-19 vaccine. Libraries were prepared by immunoSEQ multiplex PCR; TCRdb keeps only in-frame clonotypes and omits some of them. In the table there are about 120,000 clones, about 93% of which are singletons. The sequenced sample was peripheral blood, obtained 28 days after the second AZD1222 dose. The receptor source for this set is an adult who received the AZD1222 COVID-19 vaccine.

V and J are TRBV19 and TRBJ2-1; no definite D call. Germline CDR1 and CDR2: LNHDA and SQIVND (reference sequence). Deletions cut 3 bases from V and 9 bases from J, with 18 bases between. This CDR3 region has 15 residues. The CDR3 DNA is TGTGCCAGTAGTATTGGGGATCACCGTGATAGTGAGCAGTTCTTC. As protein: CASSIGDHRDSEQFF.

This chain connects TRBV7-8 to TRBJ2-3; TRBD2 might be the D (6 bases). Trimming removed 1 base from V and 1 base from J, with 9 bases in between. Germline CDR1 reads SGHVS; CDR2 reads FQNEAQ. CDR3 size: 15 residues. CDR3 sequence reads: CASSLDSGGTDTQYF. CDR3 coding DNA: TGTGCCAGCAGCTTAGATAGCGGAGGCACAGATACGCAGTATTTT.

This chain connects TRBV29-1 to TRBJ1-5, with a tentative D call TRBD1 (5 bases). Germline CDR1 is SQVTM and CDR2 is ANQGSEA. Trimming left V 8 bases short and J 6 bases short, with 20 bases between. The CDR3 loop spans 14 amino acids. The chain's CDR3 is CSPGIQAGRQPQHF. DNA of the CDR3: TGCAGCCCCGGGATACAGGCAGGCCGTCAGCCCCAGCATTTT.

The chain carries TRBV15 and TRBJ2-6, with D hard to call. Trimming shortened V by 5 bases and J by 0 bases, and 14 bases separated the two germline ends. Germline V gene sequence: CDR1 LNHNV, CDR2 YYDKDF (reference sequence). This CDR3 has 17 amino acids. The CDR3 region is CATSFPRIASGANVLTF. In DNA form, the CDR3 reads TGTGCCACCAGCTTCCCCAGAATAGCCTCTGGGGCCAACGTCCTGACTTTC.

The chain couples TRBV5-4 to TRBJ1-4, with no clear D. From germline, CDR1 is SGHNT and CDR2 YYREEE (reference sequence). The CDR3 is 14 amino acids. Trimming took off 4 bases at V and 6 bases at J, with 13 bases between the two ends. CDR3 DNA sequence: TGTGCCAGCAGCCCGGACTCGATGGATGAAAAACTGTTTTTT. Translating it yields CASSPDSMDEKLFF.

The rearrangement uses TRBV7-9 and TRBJ1-6, with 8 nucleotides matching TRBD1. The CDR3 extends over 15 amino acids. CDR1 and CDR2 from the germline V gene are SEHNR and FQNEAQ (reference sequence). J gave up 3 bases and V 5 bases, and 3 bases lay outside the gene matches. Here the CDR3 reads CASSQTGVYNSPLHF. For the CDR3, the DNA is TGTGCCAGCAGCCAGACAGGGGTCTATAATTCACCCCTCCACTTT.

This clone is a singleton in its sample. The CDR3 region is CASSFTAEAFF. The CDR3 DNA follows: TGTGCCAGCAGTTTCACAGCTGAAGCTTTCTTT. The V gene is TRBV2, the J gene TRBJ1-1; D uncertain. This CDR3 region has 11 residues. Germline V lookup: CDR1 SNHLY, CDR2 FYNNEI. Trimming cost V 5 bases and J 6 bases, with 7 bases left between them.

This clone was seen just once. This chain joins TRBV5-5 and TRBJ1-2, with D hard to call. This CDR3 is 13 amino acids long. The germline V gene has CDR1 SGHKS and CDR2 YYEKEE (reference sequence). Trimming left V 7 bases short and J 1 base short, with 11 bases between. This chain's CDR3 is CASGSPSNYGYTF. The CDR3 coding sequence is TGTGCCAGCGGCAGCCCAAGTAACTATGGCTACACCTTC. The full variable domain, with the rest looked up from reference TRBV5-5 and TRBJ1-2, is DAGVTQSPTHLIKTRGQQVTLRCSPISGHKSVSWYQQVLGQGPQFIFQYYEKEERGRGNFPDRFSARQFPNYSSELNVNALLLGDSALYLCASGSPSNYGYTFGSGTRLTVV.